This is a list of T cell receptor beta chains from one sample in a study of T cell changes during pregnancy in multiple sclerosis. Libraries were prepared by immunoSEQ multiplex PCR; TCRdb keeps only in-frame clonotypes and omits some of them. Seen here are around 48,000 clones, around 94% observed once, and the top ten hold roughly 0.85%. The material was CD4+ T cells from peripheral blood mononuclear cells, obtained in the second trimester of pregnancy. Receptors were obtained from a female donor in good health, enrolled as a control in a pregnancy study. Both conserved end residues are part of each CDR3. The order of the fields is D gene, J gene, CDR3 length, clone size, V gene, CDR3 DNA, CDR3 protein. The D gene is left open where the match is weak. Clone size is shown for a subset of rows, as once, few, many or a class of expanded clone.

d_call: .; j_call: TRBJ1-2; cdr3_length: 12; clone_size: .; v_call: TRBV19; cdr3_nt: TGTGCCAGTAGTAGACAGGCCTATGGCTACACCTTC; cdr3_aa: CASSRQAYGYTF
d_call: .; j_call: TRBJ2-5; cdr3_length: 15; clone_size: .; v_call: TRBV4-1; cdr3_nt: TGCGCCAGCAGCCAAGCTCCGCGGGACCAAGAGACCCAGTACTTC; cdr3_aa: CASSQAPRDQETQYF
d_call: .; j_call: TRBJ2-7; cdr3_length: 13; clone_size: few; v_call: TRBV9; cdr3_nt: TGTGCCAGCAGCGTCCACAGGGATGGCGAGCAGTACTTC; cdr3_aa: CASSVHRDGEQYF
d_call: .; j_call: TRBJ1-3; cdr3_length: 16; clone_size: once; v_call: TRBV4-2; cdr3_nt: TGTGCCAGCAGCCAAGAGGGAGGCGTCATTGGGAACACCATATATTTT; cdr3_aa: CASSQEGGVIGNTIYF
d_call: TRBD2; j_call: TRBJ2-5; cdr3_length: 14; clone_size: once; v_call: TRBV2; cdr3_nt: TGTGCCAGCAGGCAACTAGCGAACCAAGAGACCCAGTACTTC; cdr3_aa: CASRQLANQETQYF
d_call: TRBD2; j_call: TRBJ2-1; cdr3_length: 16; clone_size: .; v_call: TRBV11-3; cdr3_nt: TGTGCCAGCAGCCCTAAAAAGCGGGAGCCATACAATGAGCAGTTCTTC; cdr3_aa: CASSPKKREPYNEQFF
d_call: TRBD1; j_call: TRBJ2-1; cdr3_length: 12; clone_size: .; v_call: TRBV28; cdr3_nt: TGTGCCAGCAGTGTACAGGGGCTTGAGCAGTTCTTC; cdr3_aa: CASSVQGLEQFF
d_call: TRBD1; j_call: TRBJ2-1; cdr3_length: 14; clone_size: .; v_call: TRBV5-1; cdr3_nt: TGCGCCAGCTCGGGACAGGGACTGGGGAATGAGCAGTTCTTC; cdr3_aa: CASSGQGLGNEQFF
d_call: TRBD1; j_call: TRBJ1-4; cdr3_length: 14; clone_size: .; v_call: TRBV5-1; cdr3_nt: TGCGCCAGCAGCTCCGGGACAGGGGATGAAAAACTGTTTTTT; cdr3_aa: CASSSGTGDEKLFF
d_call: .; j_call: TRBJ2-7; cdr3_length: 17; clone_size: .; v_call: TRBV21-1; cdr3_nt: TGTGCCAGCAGCAAAGGGGGATCGGGACAGGGGCGCCACGAGCAGTACTTC; cdr3_aa: CASSKGGSGQGRHEQYF
d_call: .; j_call: TRBJ1-1; cdr3_length: 14; clone_size: .; v_call: TRBV18; cdr3_nt: TGTGCCAGCTCACCGAGGACGGGAGCCACTGAAGCTTTCTTT; cdr3_aa: CASSPRTGATEAFF
d_call: .; j_call: TRBJ2-3; cdr3_length: 15; clone_size: .; v_call: TRBV28; cdr3_nt: TGTGCCAGCAGTGGGGGGGGGCGGAACACAGATACGCAGTATTTT; cdr3_aa: CASSGGGRNTDTQYF
d_call: TRBD2; j_call: TRBJ2-5; cdr3_length: 14; clone_size: .; v_call: TRBV5-4; cdr3_nt: TGTGCCAGCAGCCGAGGACTAGCGGAAGAGACCCAGTACTTC; cdr3_aa: CASSRGLAEETQYF
d_call: .; j_call: TRBJ1-2; cdr3_length: 14; clone_size: .; v_call: TRBV15; cdr3_nt: TGTGCCACCAGCAGAGATCAGATATCCTATGGCTACACCTTC; cdr3_aa: CATSRDQISYGYTF
d_call: TRBD2; j_call: TRBJ2-3; cdr3_length: 14; clone_size: .; v_call: TRBV28; cdr3_nt: TGTGCCAGCAGTTTTAGCGGGAGCACAGATACGCAGTATTTT; cdr3_aa: CASSFSGSTDTQYF
d_call: TRBD1; j_call: TRBJ2-7; cdr3_length: 13; clone_size: once; v_call: TRBV11-2; cdr3_nt: TGTGCCAGCAGCCCGACAGGGTCCTACGAGCAGTACTTC; cdr3_aa: CASSPTGSYEQYF
d_call: TRBD2; j_call: TRBJ2-5; cdr3_length: 14; clone_size: .; v_call: TRBV19; cdr3_nt: TGTGCCAGTAGAGATAGCGGGGGTACGGAGACCCAGTACTTC; cdr3_aa: CASRDSGGTETQYF
d_call: .; j_call: TRBJ1-5; cdr3_length: 16; clone_size: .; v_call: TRBV4-1; cdr3_nt: TGCGCCAGCAGCCAAGATTACATTTATAGCAATCAGCCCCAGCATTTT; cdr3_aa: CASSQDYIYSNQPQHF
d_call: .; j_call: TRBJ2-2; cdr3_length: 16; clone_size: once; v_call: TRBV7-6; cdr3_nt: TGTGCCAGCAGCTTAGCTCCGGAGAGGAACACCGGGGAGCTGTTTTTT; cdr3_aa: CASSLAPERNTGELFF
d_call: TRBD1; j_call: TRBJ2-7; cdr3_length: 15; clone_size: .; v_call: TRBV4-1; cdr3_nt: TGCGCCAGCAGCCAAGGGGGACAGGGGGCTTACGAGCAGTACTTC; cdr3_aa: CASSQGGQGAYEQYF
d_call: .; j_call: TRBJ1-3; cdr3_length: 13; clone_size: .; v_call: TRBV21-1; cdr3_nt: TGTGCCAATCCTCAGGGGGCTGGAAACACCATATATTTT; cdr3_aa: CANPQGAGNTIYF
d_call: .; j_call: TRBJ2-5; cdr3_length: 14; clone_size: .; v_call: TRBV2; cdr3_nt: TGTGCCAGCAGTGATCCGGGATATTTGGAGACCCAGTACTTC; cdr3_aa: CASSDPGYLETQYF
d_call: TRBD1; j_call: TRBJ1-2; cdr3_length: 15; clone_size: few; v_call: TRBV7-2; cdr3_nt: TGTGCCAGCAGCTCGGAGGGGGCCCGGGCATATGGCTACACCTTC; cdr3_aa: CASSSEGARAYGYTF
d_call: TRBD1; j_call: TRBJ1-1; cdr3_length: 15; clone_size: .; v_call: TRBV7-8; cdr3_nt: TGTGCCAGCAGCCTATGGACAGGTGAGGACACTGAAGCTTTCTTT; cdr3_aa: CASSLWTGEDTEAFF
d_call: .; j_call: TRBJ2-2; cdr3_length: 13; clone_size: .; v_call: TRBV6-4; cdr3_nt: TGTGCCAGCAGTGCGGGGGACACCGGGGAGCTGTTTTTT; cdr3_aa: CASSAGDTGELFF
d_call: .; j_call: TRBJ1-1; cdr3_length: 11; clone_size: .; v_call: TRBV20-1; cdr3_nt: TGCAGTCTGAACAGGGAAACTGAAGCTTTCTTT; cdr3_aa: CSLNRETEAFF
d_call: TRBD2; j_call: TRBJ2-1; cdr3_length: 19; clone_size: once; v_call: TRBV28; cdr3_nt: TGTGCCAGCAGTTCCAAGGGACTAGCGGGGCCTTCTCCCTACAATGAGCAGTTCTTC; cdr3_aa: CASSSKGLAGPSPYNEQFF
d_call: .; j_call: TRBJ2-3; cdr3_length: 16; clone_size: once; v_call: TRBV7-3; cdr3_nt: TGTGCCAGCAGCTTGATTGCGGGGACTCCGCCAGATACGCAGTATTTT; cdr3_aa: CASSLIAGTPPDTQYF
d_call: TRBD1; j_call: TRBJ1-2; cdr3_length: 14; clone_size: .; v_call: TRBV2; cdr3_nt: TGTGCCAGCAGCCCTGGGACAGGGTATCTCGGCTACACCTTC; cdr3_aa: CASSPGTGYLGYTF
d_call: .; j_call: TRBJ1-2; cdr3_length: 13; clone_size: .; v_call: TRBV18; cdr3_nt: TGTGCCAGCTCACCCCCCGGAGGGTCTGGCTACACCTTC; cdr3_aa: CASSPPGGSGYTF
d_call: .; j_call: TRBJ1-2; cdr3_length: 14; clone_size: .; v_call: TRBV27; cdr3_nt: TGTGCCAGCAGTTTGAACGGGGCTAACTATGGCTACACCTTC; cdr3_aa: CASSLNGANYGYTF
d_call: .; j_call: TRBJ2-3; cdr3_length: 11; clone_size: .; v_call: TRBV25-1; cdr3_nt: TGTGCCAGCAGTGGGGGGGAGGCGCAGTATTTT; cdr3_aa: CASSGGEAQYF
d_call: TRBD1; j_call: TRBJ2-7; cdr3_length: 13; clone_size: .; v_call: TRBV30; cdr3_nt: TGTGCCTGGAACCGGGACAGGGGGTACGAGCAGTACTTC; cdr3_aa: CAWNRDRGYEQYF
d_call: TRBD1; j_call: TRBJ2-7; cdr3_length: 15; clone_size: .; v_call: TRBV6-1; cdr3_nt: TGTGCCAGCAGTGAGCGCCGGGACAGGGAATACGAGCAGTACTTC; cdr3_aa: CASSERRDREYEQYF
d_call: TRBD2; j_call: TRBJ2-1; cdr3_length: 15; clone_size: .; v_call: TRBV10-3; cdr3_nt: TGTGCCATCAGCGTGGGACTAGCGGGTTACAATGAGCAGTTCTTC; cdr3_aa: CAISVGLAGYNEQFF
d_call: .; j_call: TRBJ2-7; cdr3_length: 14; clone_size: .; v_call: TRBV7-6; cdr3_nt: TGTGCCAGCAGCCGTCACGGGGGTAGGAACGAGCAGTACTTC; cdr3_aa: CASSRHGGRNEQYF
d_call: TRBD2; j_call: TRBJ2-3; cdr3_length: 12; clone_size: .; v_call: TRBV5-4; cdr3_nt: TGTGCCAGCAGTTCACTAGCGGATACGCAGTATTTT; cdr3_aa: CASSSLADTQYF
d_call: .; j_call: TRBJ2-1; cdr3_length: 16; clone_size: .; v_call: TRBV4-1; cdr3_nt: TGCGCCAGCAGCCAACCCCGAGGAGGAGGGTACAATGAGCAGTTCTTC; cdr3_aa: CASSQPRGGGYNEQFF
d_call: TRBD2; j_call: TRBJ2-3; cdr3_length: 15; clone_size: .; v_call: TRBV10-3; cdr3_nt: TGTGCCATCAGTGGTGGGGGGGGAGGCACAGATACGCAGTATTTT; cdr3_aa: CAISGGGGGTDTQYF
d_call: TRBD2; j_call: TRBJ2-5; cdr3_length: 18; clone_size: .; v_call: TRBV15; cdr3_nt: TGTGCCACCAGCAGAGATCTTGGGAGGGCCGTTAGAGGGGAGACCCAGTACTTC; cdr3_aa: CATSRDLGRAVRGETQYF
d_call: TRBD1; j_call: TRBJ2-2; cdr3_length: 13; clone_size: .; v_call: TRBV7-9; cdr3_nt: TGTGCCAGCAACAGGGGGAACACCGGGGAGCTGTTTTTT; cdr3_aa: CASNRGNTGELFF
d_call: .; j_call: TRBJ2-1; cdr3_length: 12; clone_size: .; v_call: TRBV6-5; cdr3_nt: TGTGCCAGCAGTTATTTGAGTGGTGAGCAGTTCTTC; cdr3_aa: CASSYLSGEQFF
d_call: .; j_call: TRBJ2-7; cdr3_length: 15; clone_size: .; v_call: TRBV5-8; cdr3_nt: TGTGCCAGCAAATCTCTAGGGACTTCGGCGGTCGAGCAGTACTTC; cdr3_aa: CASKSLGTSAVEQYF
d_call: TRBD2; j_call: TRBJ2-7; cdr3_length: 15; clone_size: .; v_call: TRBV18; cdr3_nt: TGTGCCAGCTCACGGGGACTAGCGGGAGTGCTCGAGCAGTACTTC; cdr3_aa: CASSRGLAGVLEQYF
d_call: .; j_call: TRBJ1-5; cdr3_length: 14; clone_size: few; v_call: TRBV19; cdr3_nt: TGTGCCAGTAGGAAGGGGGTAAGCAATCAGCCCCAGCATTTT; cdr3_aa: CASRKGVSNQPQHF
d_call: .; j_call: TRBJ2-3; cdr3_length: 13; clone_size: .; v_call: TRBV15; cdr3_nt: TGTGCCACCAGCAGAGACAACACAGATACGCAGTATTTT; cdr3_aa: CATSRDNTDTQYF
d_call: TRBD2; j_call: TRBJ2-7; cdr3_length: 14; clone_size: .; v_call: TRBV7-2; cdr3_nt: TGTGCCAGCAGGACCGGACTAGCGGGAGGGGAAGCGTACTTC; cdr3_aa: CASRTGLAGGEAYF
d_call: TRBD2; j_call: TRBJ2-3; cdr3_length: 14; clone_size: .; v_call: TRBV14; cdr3_nt: TGTGCCAGCCGACTAGCGGGAGGAACAGATACGCAGTATTTT; cdr3_aa: CASRLAGGTDTQYF
d_call: TRBD2; j_call: TRBJ2-2; cdr3_length: 18; clone_size: .; v_call: TRBV10-2; cdr3_nt: TGCGCCAGCAGTGAGACTAGCGGGATTCCGGTAGTCCCCGGGGAGCTGTTTTTT; cdr3_aa: CASSETSGIPVVPGELFF
d_call: .; j_call: TRBJ2-2; cdr3_length: 16; clone_size: .; v_call: TRBV6-6; cdr3_nt: TGTGCCAGCAGCCTCCGACAGAACGCGAACACCGGGGAGCTGTTTTTT; cdr3_aa: CASSLRQNANTGELFF
d_call: .; j_call: TRBJ1-5; cdr3_length: 14; clone_size: .; v_call: TRBV30; cdr3_nt: TGTGCCTGGGGGTCCGTGGGCCCAAATCAGCCCCAGCATTTT; cdr3_aa: CAWGSVGPNQPQHF
d_call: TRBD2; j_call: TRBJ2-7; cdr3_length: 15; clone_size: .; v_call: TRBV9; cdr3_nt: TGTGCCAGCAGCCGAGACGGGACTAGCTCCTACGAGCAGTACTTC; cdr3_aa: CASSRDGTSSYEQYF
d_call: .; j_call: TRBJ1-2; cdr3_length: 12; clone_size: .; v_call: TRBV28; cdr3_nt: TGTGCCAGCAGTTTATATCGCTATGGCTACACCTTC; cdr3_aa: CASSLYRYGYTF
d_call: TRBD2; j_call: TRBJ2-7; cdr3_length: 14; clone_size: .; v_call: TRBV7-2; cdr3_nt: TGTGCCAGCAGCCCGACTGGCGGGAGTATCGAGCAGTACTTC; cdr3_aa: CASSPTGGSIEQYF
d_call: TRBD1; j_call: TRBJ2-5; cdr3_length: 14; clone_size: .; v_call: TRBV7-3; cdr3_nt: TGTGCCAGCAGCTCCACAGGGGGCCAGGGGACCCAGTACTTC; cdr3_aa: CASSSTGGQGTQYF
d_call: .; j_call: TRBJ1-3; cdr3_length: 14; clone_size: .; v_call: TRBV6-1; cdr3_nt: TGTGCCAGCAGTGACAACTATTATGGAAACACCATATATTTT; cdr3_aa: CASSDNYYGNTIYF
d_call: .; j_call: TRBJ2-4; cdr3_length: 14; clone_size: .; v_call: TRBV7-9; cdr3_nt: TGTGCCAGCAGCTTCACGGTAGCCAAAAACATTCAGTACTTC; cdr3_aa: CASSFTVAKNIQYF
d_call: TRBD2; j_call: TRBJ2-3; cdr3_length: 14; clone_size: .; v_call: TRBV29-1; cdr3_nt: TGCAGCGTTGGGCGGGGGGGCAGCACAGATACGCAGTATTTT; cdr3_aa: CSVGRGGSTDTQYF
d_call: TRBD1; j_call: TRBJ2-7; cdr3_length: 16; clone_size: .; v_call: TRBV7-6; cdr3_nt: TGTGCCAGCAGCTCCCATAAGACAGGGGAATCCTACGAGCAGTACTTC; cdr3_aa: CASSSHKTGESYEQYF